These 5 T cell receptor beta chains were sequenced from one sample in a study of blood T cell repertoires in COVID-19. The table came from immunoSEQ multiplex PCR; TCRdb's copy has only in-frame clones and leaves some out. Of 250,000 to 300,000 clones in the sample, 83% are singletons; the top ten hold roughly 4.5%. Input material: peripheral blood. Receptor source: a man aged 55 to 69 who had recovered from COVID-19.

The rearrangement links TRBV28 to TRBJ1-6; no reliable D call. V lost 5 bases and J 9 bases, leaving 17 bases between the germline ends. CDR1 is MDHEN, CDR2 SYDVKM, per germline. The CDR3 spans 15 residues. In nucleotides, the CDR3 is TGTGCCAGCAGTGTTCGACCGTCCGGGAGTTCACCCCTCCACTTT. Translation: CASSVRPSGSSPLHF.

The gene calls are TRBV28 and TRBJ1-3; 11 nucleotides align to TRBD1. J gave up 2 bases and V 7 bases, and 7 bases lay outside the gene matches. Germline V gene data show CDR1 as MDHEN and CDR2 as SYDVKM. This CDR3 spans 16 amino acids. CDR3 nucleotides: TGTGCCAGCACCCCAGGGACAGGGGGACCTGGAAACACCATATATTTT. Amino acids: CASTPGTGGPGNTIYF.

The table lists this clone with a count of one. The chain is built from TRBV10-1 and TRBJ2-2; tentatively, D is TRBD1 (6 bases). Germline-derived CDR1 and CDR2 are WNHNN and SYGVQD (reference sequence). The ends were cut back, 6 bases at V and 2 bases at J, with 13 bases in the middle. This CDR3 is built from 15 residues. CDR3: CASSARTDNTGELFF. For the CDR3, the DNA is TGCGCCAGCAGCGCTAGGACAGACAACACCGGGGAGCTGTTTTTT.

The chain combines TRBV5-1 with TRBJ2-5; a possible D gene is TRBD1 (5 bases). Trimming removed 4 bases from V and 8 bases from J, with 15 bases in between. This CDR3 is 13 amino acids long. Per the germline V gene, CDR1 is SGHRS and CDR2 is YFSETQ. The CDR3 nucleotides read TGCGCCAGCAGCGTGGACGGGCAGGGTACCCAGTACTTC. Translated, it gives CASSVDGQGTQYF.

This clone appeared a single time. The chain employs TRBV9 and TRBJ2-2; 9 bases are shared with TRBD1. This CDR3 contains 18 residues. V dropped 2 bases and J dropped 5; count of bases not matched to a gene: 13. CDR1 SGDLS and CDR2 YYNGEE come from the germline V gene. Here the CDR3 DNA reads TGTGCCAGCAGCGTCCTCCATGGGACAGGGATCGAGACCGGGGAGCTGTTTTTT. Amino acids: CASSVLHGTGIETGELFF.